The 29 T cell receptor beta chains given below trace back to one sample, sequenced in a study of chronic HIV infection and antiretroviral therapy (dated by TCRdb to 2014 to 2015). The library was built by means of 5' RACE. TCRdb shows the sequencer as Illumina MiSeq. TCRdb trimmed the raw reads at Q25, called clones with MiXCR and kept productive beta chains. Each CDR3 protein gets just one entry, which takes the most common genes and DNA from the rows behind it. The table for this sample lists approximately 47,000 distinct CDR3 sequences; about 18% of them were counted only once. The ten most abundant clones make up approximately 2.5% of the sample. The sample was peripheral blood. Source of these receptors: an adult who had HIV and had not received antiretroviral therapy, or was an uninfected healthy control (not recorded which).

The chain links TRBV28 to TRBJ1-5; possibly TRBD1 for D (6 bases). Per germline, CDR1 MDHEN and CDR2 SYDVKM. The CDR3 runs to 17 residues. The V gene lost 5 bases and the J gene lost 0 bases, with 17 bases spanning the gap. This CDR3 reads CASSRDRWGSSNQPQHF. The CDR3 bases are TGTGCCAGCAGTCGTGACAGGTGGGGATCTAGCAATCAGCCCCAGCATTTT.

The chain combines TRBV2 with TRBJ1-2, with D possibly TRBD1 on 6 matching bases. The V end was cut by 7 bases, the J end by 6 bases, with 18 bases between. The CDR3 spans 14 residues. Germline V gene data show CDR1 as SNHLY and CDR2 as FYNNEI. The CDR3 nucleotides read TGTGCCAGCAAAAAGGGGGGCCAGACCGATGGCTACACCTTC. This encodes CASKKGGQTDGYTF.

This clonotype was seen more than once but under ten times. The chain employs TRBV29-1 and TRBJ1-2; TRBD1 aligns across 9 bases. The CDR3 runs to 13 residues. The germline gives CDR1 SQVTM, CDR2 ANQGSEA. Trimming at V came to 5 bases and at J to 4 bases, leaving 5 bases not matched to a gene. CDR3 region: CSVRDRAGYGYTF. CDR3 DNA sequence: TGCAGCGTTCGGGACAGGGCCGGCTATGGCTACACCTTC.

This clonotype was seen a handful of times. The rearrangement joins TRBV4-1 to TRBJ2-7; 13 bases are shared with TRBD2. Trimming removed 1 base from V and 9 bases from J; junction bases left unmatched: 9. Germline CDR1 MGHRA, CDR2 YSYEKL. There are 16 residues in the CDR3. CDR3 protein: CASSQVRGTSGTRQYF. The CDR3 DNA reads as TGCGCCAGCAGCCAAGTACGGGGGACTAGCGGGACGAGGCAGTACTTC.

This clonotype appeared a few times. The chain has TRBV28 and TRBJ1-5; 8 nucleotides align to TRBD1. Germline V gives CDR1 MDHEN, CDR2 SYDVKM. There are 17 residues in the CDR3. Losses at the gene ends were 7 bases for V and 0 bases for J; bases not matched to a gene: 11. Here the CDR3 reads CASTESRGQYSNQPQHF. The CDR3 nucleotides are TGTGCCAGCACCGAGAGCAGGGGGCAGTATAGCAATCAGCCCCAGCATTTT.

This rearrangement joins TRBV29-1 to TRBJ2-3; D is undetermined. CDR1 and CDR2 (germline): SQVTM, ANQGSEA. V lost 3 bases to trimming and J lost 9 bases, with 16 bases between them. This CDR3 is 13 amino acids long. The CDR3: CSVDNSWRNTQYF. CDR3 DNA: TGCAGCGTTGATAACTCCTGGAGAAACACGCAGTATTTT.

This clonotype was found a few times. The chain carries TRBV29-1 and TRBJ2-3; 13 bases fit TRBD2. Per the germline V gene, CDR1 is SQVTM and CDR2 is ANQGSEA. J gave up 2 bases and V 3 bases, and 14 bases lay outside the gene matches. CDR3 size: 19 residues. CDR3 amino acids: CSVEGSQGLAGTFTDTQYF. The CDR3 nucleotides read TGCAGCGTTGAGGGGAGCCAGGGACTAGCGGGGACCTTCACAGATACGCAGTATTTT.

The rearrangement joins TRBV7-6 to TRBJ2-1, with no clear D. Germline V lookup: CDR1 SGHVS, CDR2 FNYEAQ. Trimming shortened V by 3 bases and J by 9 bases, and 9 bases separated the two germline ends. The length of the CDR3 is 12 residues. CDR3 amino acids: CASSLGGFEQFF. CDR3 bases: TGTGCCAGCAGCTTGGGTGGTTTTGAGCAGTTCTTC.

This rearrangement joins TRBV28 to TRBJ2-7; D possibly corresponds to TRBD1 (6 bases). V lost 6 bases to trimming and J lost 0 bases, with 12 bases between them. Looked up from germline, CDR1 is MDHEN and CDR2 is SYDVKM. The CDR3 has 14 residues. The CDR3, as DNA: TGTGCCAGCAGGCTCCGGGACACCTCCTACGAGCAGTACTTC. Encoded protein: CASRLRDTSYEQYF.

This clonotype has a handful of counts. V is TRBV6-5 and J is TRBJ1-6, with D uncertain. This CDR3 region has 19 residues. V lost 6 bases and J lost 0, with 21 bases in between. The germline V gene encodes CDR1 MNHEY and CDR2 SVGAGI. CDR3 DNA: TGTGCCAGCAGCCCTTCGACGGGAGAGATCAGCTCCTATAATTCACCCCTCCACTTT. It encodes CASSPSTGEISSYNSPLHF.

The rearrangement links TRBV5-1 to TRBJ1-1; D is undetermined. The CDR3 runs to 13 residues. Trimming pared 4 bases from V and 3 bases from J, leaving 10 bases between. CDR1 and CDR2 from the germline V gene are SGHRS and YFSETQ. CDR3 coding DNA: TGCGCCAGCAGCCGGACCCAAGACACTGAAGCTTTCTTT. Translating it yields CASSRTQDTEAFF.

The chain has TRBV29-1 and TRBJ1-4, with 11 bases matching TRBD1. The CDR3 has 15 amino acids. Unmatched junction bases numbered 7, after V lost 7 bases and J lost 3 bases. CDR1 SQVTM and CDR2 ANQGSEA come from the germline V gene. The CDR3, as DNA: TGCAGCGCAGGACAGGGGGCAAGGGCTAATGAAAAACTGTTTTTT. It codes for CSAGQGARANEKLFF.

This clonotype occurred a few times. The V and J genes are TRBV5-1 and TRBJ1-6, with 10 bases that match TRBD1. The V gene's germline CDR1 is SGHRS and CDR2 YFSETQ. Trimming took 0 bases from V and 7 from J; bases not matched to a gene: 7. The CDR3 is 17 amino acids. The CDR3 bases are TGCGCCAGCAGCTTGGCGGGACAGGGGAATTTGAATTCACCCCTCCACTTT. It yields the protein CASSLAGQGNLNSPLHF. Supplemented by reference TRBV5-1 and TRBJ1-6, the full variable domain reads KAGVTQTPRYLIKTRGQQVTLSCSPISGHRSVSWYQQTPGQGLQFLFEYFSETQRNKGNFPGRFSGRQFSNSRSEMNVSTLELGDSALYLCASSLAGQGNLNSPLHFGNGTRLTVT.

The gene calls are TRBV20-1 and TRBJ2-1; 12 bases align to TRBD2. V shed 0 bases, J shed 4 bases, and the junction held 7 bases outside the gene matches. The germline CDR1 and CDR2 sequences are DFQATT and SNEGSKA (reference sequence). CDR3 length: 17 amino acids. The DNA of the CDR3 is TGCAGTGCTAGAGATGATCGACTAGCGGGAGTTTACAATGAGCAGTTCTTC. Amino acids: CSARDDRLAGVYNEQFF.

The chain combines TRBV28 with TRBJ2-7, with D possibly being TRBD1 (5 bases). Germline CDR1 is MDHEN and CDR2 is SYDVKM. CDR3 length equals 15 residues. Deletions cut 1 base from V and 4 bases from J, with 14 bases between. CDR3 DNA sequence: TGTGCCAGCAGTTTATCACCGTTCCGACAGTACGAGCAGTACTTC. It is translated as CASSLSPFRQYEQYF.

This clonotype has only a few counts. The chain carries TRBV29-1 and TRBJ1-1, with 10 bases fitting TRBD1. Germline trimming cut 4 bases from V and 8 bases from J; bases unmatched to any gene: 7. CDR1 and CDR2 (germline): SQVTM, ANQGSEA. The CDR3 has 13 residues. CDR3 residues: CSVVDRGDMEAFF. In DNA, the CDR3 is TGCAGCGTTGTGGACAGGGGGGACATGGAAGCTTTCTTT.

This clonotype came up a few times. As DNA, the CDR3 is TGTGCCACCAGTGGTTCCACCGGGGTGGAGACCCAGTACTTC. Its translation: CATSGSTGVETQYF. J is TRBJ2-5 and V is TRBV24-1, with TRBD2 as a possible D gene (5 bases). V lost 5 bases, J lost 5 bases, and 14 bases lay in between. This CDR3 is built from 14 residues. Germline V lookup: CDR1 KGHDR, CDR2 SFDVKD.

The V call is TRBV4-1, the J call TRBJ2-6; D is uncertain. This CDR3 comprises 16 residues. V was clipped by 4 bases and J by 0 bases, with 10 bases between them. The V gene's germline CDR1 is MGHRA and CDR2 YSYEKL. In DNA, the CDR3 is TGCGCCAGCAGCCTAGGGTACCTCTCTGGGGCCAACGTCCTGACTTTC. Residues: CASSLGYLSGANVLTF.

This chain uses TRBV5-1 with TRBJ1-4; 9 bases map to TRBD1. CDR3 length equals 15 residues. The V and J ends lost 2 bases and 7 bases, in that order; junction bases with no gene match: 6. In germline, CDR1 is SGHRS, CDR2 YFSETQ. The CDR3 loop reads CASSFLTGGFEKLFF. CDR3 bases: TGCGCCAGCAGCTTTTTGACAGGGGGTTTTGAAAAACTGTTTTTT.

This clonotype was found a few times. The CDR3 DNA sequence: TGTGCCAGCAGTCGCCCCAAGGACACCATATATTTT. It encodes CASSRPKDTIYF. This rearrangement joins TRBV28 to TRBJ1-3; D is unclear. The CDR3 is 12 residues long. V lost 5 bases and J 8 bases, leaving 10 bases between the germline ends. The V gene's germline CDR1 is MDHEN and CDR2 SYDVKM.

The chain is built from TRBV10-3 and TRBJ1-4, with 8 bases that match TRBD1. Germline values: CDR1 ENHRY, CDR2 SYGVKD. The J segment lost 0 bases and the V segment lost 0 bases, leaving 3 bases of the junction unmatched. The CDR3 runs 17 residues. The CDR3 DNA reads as TGTGCCATCAGTGAGTCCGGGACAGGAGCAACTAATGAAAAACTGTTTTTT. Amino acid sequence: CAISESGTGATNEKLFF.

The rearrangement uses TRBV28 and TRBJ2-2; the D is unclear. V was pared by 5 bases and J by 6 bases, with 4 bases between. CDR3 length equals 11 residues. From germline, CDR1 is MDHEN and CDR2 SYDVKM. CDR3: CASSLAGELFF. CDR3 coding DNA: TGTGCCAGCAGTCTCGCCGGGGAGCTGTTTTTT.

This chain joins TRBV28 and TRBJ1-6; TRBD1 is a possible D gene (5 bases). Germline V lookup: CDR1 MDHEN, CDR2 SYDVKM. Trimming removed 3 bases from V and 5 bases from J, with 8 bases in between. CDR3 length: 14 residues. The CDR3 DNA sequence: TGTGCCAGCAGTTTTGAAGGGGATAATTCACCCCTCCACTTT. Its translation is CASSFEGDNSPLHF.

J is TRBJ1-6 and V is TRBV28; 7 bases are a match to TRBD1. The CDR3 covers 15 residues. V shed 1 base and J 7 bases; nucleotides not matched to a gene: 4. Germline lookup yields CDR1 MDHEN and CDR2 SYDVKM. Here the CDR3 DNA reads TGTGCCAGCAGTTTATCAGGACAGGCGAATTCACCCCTCCACTTT. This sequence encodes CASSLSGQANSPLHF.

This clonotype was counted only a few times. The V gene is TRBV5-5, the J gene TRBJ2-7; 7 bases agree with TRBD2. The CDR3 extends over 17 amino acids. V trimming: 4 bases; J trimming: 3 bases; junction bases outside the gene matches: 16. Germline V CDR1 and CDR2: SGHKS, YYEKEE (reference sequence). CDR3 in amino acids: CASSPGGGGLVNYEQYF. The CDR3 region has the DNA TGTGCCAGCAGCCCCGGTGGGGGTGGACTAGTTAACTACGAGCAGTACTTC. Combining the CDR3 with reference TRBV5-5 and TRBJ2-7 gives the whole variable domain DAGVTQSPTHLIKTRGQQVTLRCSPISGHKSVSWYQQVLGQGPQFIFQYYEKEERGRGNFPDRFSARQFPNYSSELNVNALLLGDSALYLCASSPGGGGLVNYEQYFGPGTRLTVT.

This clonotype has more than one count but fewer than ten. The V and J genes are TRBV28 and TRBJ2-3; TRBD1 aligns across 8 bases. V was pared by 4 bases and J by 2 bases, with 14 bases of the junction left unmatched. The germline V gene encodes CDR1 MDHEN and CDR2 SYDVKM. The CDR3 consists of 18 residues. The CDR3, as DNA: TGTGCCAGCAGTTCCATTAGACCGGGACAGGTGGACACAGATACGCAGTATTTT. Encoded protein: CASSSIRPGQVDTDTQYF.

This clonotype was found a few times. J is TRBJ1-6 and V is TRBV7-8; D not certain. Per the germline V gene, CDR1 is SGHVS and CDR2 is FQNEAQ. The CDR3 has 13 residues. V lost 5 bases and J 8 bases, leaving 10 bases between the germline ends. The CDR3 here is CASSEARDSPLHF. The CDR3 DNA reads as TGTGCCAGCAGCGAGGCCCGGGATTCACCCCTCCACTTT. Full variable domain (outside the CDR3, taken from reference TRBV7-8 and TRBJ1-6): GAGVSQSPRYKVAKRGQDVALRCDPISGHVSLFWYQQALGQGPEFLTYFQNEAQLDKSGLPSDRFFAERPEGSVSTLKIQRTQQEDSAVYLCASSEARDSPLHFGNGTRLTVT.

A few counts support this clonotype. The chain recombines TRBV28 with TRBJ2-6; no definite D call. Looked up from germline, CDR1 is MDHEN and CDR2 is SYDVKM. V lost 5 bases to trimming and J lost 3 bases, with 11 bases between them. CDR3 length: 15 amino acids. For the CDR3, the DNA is TGTGCCAGCAGTCTCGAAGTGATTGGGGCCAACGTCCTGACTTTC. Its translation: CASSLEVIGANVLTF.

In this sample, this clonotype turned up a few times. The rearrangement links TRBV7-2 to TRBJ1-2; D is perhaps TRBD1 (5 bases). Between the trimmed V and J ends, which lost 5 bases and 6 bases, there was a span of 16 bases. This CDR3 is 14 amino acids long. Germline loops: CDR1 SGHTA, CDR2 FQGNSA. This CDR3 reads CASSPRRQGNGYTF. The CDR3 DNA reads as TGTGCCAGCAGCCCGCGCAGGCAGGGTAATGGCTACACCTTC.